A single sample gave rise to the 8 T cell receptor beta chains below, sequenced in a study of OX40 agonist ivuxolimab in advanced cancers. Receptor libraries were prepared by the immunoSEQ multiplex PCR assay. Not all clones reach the TCRdb copy of this immuneACCESS table, which keeps in-frame sequences only. Checked studies attribute under half of the gap to unresolved V genes and leave the rest unexplained. The sample yields 73,000 or so clones; approximately 78% were counted once. Less than 0.55% of the sample lies in the top ten. The starting material was CD4+ or CD8+ T cells sorted from blood, obtained in a trial of the OX40 agonist ivuxolimab. These TCRs come from an adult with an advanced solid tumor such as melanoma, head and neck, liver or kidney cancer.

The chain links TRBV4-1 to TRBJ1-6; D is unclear. Germline assignment: CDR1 MGHRA and CDR2 YSYEKL. The CDR3 consists of 14 residues. Trimming stripped 2 bases from V and 8 bases from J, with 10 bases between. CDR3 protein: CASSQIFQHSPLHF. CDR3 bases: TGCGCCAGCAGCCAAATATTTCAGCATTCACCCCTCCACTTT.

This rearrangement joins TRBV9 to TRBJ2-2; D uncertain. With 4 bases removed from V and 7 bases from J, the gap between germline ends came to 11 bases. Germline V gene lookup returns CDR1 SGDLS and CDR2 YYNGEE. The CDR3 covers 13 residues. Here the CDR3 reads CASSPDWFGELFF. The CDR3, as DNA: TGTGCCAGCAGCCCCGACTGGTTCGGGGAGCTGTTTTTT.

This rearrangement joins TRBV2 to TRBJ2-7, with TRBD1 matching over 11 bases. The CDR3 runs 13 residues. J gave up 7 bases and V 7 bases, and 6 bases lay outside the gene matches. The germline gives CDR1 SNHLY, CDR2 FYNNEI. The CDR3: CASTGQGAGEQYF. The CDR3 DNA reads TGTGCCAGCACTGGACAGGGGGCGGGGGAGCAGTACTTC.

The chain joins TRBV5-1 to TRBJ2-3; 8 nucleotides match TRBD2. In germline, CDR1 is SGHRS, CDR2 YFSETQ. Trimming took 4 bases from V and 4 from J; bases not matched to a gene: 8. The CDR3 spans 15 residues. CDR3 sequence reads: CASSALTGGADTQYF. The CDR3 region has the DNA TGCGCCAGCAGCGCTTTAACGGGAGGGGCAGATACGCAGTATTTT.

The chain links TRBV5-1 to TRBJ2-7; possibly TRBD1 for D (7 bases). This CDR3 is 16 amino acids long. The germline V gene has CDR1 SGHRS and CDR2 YFSETQ. Trimming pared 1 base from V and 2 bases from J, leaving 16 bases between. CDR3 nucleotide sequence: TGCGCCAGCAGCTTGCATGGGCAGGGGGGCACCTACGAGCAGTACTTC. It codes for CASSLHGQGGTYEQYF.

The rearrangement joins TRBV27 to TRBJ1-1, with a weak D call TRBD1 (5 bases). There are 15 residues in the CDR3. In germline, CDR1 is MNHEY, CDR2 SMNVEV (reference sequence). V was clipped by 7 bases and J by 0 bases, with 15 bases between them. In nucleotides, the CDR3 is TGTGCCAGCATCCAGGGCAGGTTCATGAACACTGAAGCTTTCTTT. Protein product: CASIQGRFMNTEAFF.

CDR3: CASSQRLAGGTGELFF. CDR3 sequence (DNA): TGTGCCAGCAGCCAGAGACTAGCGGGAGGCACCGGGGAGCTGTTTTTT. The genes are TRBV7-2 and TRBJ2-2; 13 positions agree with TRBD2. Germline values: CDR1 SGHTA, CDR2 FQGNSA. The CDR3 has 16 amino acids. V trimming: 5 bases; J trimming: 4 bases; junction bases outside the gene matches: 4.

V gene TRBV30 combines with J gene TRBJ2-7; 8 nucleotides line up with TRBD2. J was trimmed by 6 bases and V by 0 bases; bases with no gene match: 4. CDR1 is GTSNPN and CDR2 is SVGIG in the germline V gene (reference sequence). The length of the CDR3 is 13 residues. In nucleotides, the CDR3 is TGTGCCTGGAGTGTACGAACTAGCGGCGAGCAGTACTTC. Its translation is CAWSVRTSGEQYF.